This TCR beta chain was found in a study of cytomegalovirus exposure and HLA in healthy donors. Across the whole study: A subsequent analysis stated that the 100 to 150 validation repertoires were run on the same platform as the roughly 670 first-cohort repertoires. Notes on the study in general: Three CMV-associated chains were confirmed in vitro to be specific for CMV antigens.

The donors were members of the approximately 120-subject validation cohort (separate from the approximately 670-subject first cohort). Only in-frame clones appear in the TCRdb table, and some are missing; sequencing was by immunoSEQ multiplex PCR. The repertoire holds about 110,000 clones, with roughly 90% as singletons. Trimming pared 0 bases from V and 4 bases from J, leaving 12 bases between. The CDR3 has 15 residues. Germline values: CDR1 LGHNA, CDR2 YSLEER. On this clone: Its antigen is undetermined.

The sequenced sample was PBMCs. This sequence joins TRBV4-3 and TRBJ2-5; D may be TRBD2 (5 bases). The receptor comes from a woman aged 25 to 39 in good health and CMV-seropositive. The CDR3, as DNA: TGCGCCAGCAGCCAAGAACGGGGTTTGGGAGAGACCCAGTACTTC. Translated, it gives CASSQERGLGETQYF.